What follows are 29 T cell receptor beta chains derived from one specimen sequenced in a study of T cell changes during pregnancy in multiple sclerosis. TCRdb keeps only in-frame clones here, not all; method: immunoSEQ multiplex PCR. The sample has 100,000 to 130,000 clones, under 95% seen once. The sample was peripheral blood, taken in the third trimester of pregnancy. The receptors were gathered from a female donor in good health, enrolled as a control in a pregnancy study.

V usage is TRBV25-1 and J usage is TRBJ1-2; 9 positions agree with TRBD1. This CDR3 region has 15 residues. Per germline, CDR1 MGHDK and CDR2 SYGVNS. V lost 1 base to trimming and J lost 6 bases; unmatched junction nucleotides: 6. CDR3 bases: TGTGCCAGCAGTGAATCCGGGACAGGGTTCCATGGCTACACCTTC. It translates to CASSESGTGFHGYTF.

This rearrangement joins TRBV19 to TRBJ1-1; the match to TRBD1 covers 7 bases. Per the germline V gene, CDR1 is LNHDA and CDR2 is SQIVND (reference sequence). V shed 5 bases, J shed 2 bases, and the junction held 11 bases outside the gene matches. There are 16 residues in the CDR3. The CDR3 bases are TGTGCCAGTAGTGTTACATGGGGACAGCTAAACACTGAAGCTTTCTTT. Encoded protein: CASSVTWGQLNTEAFF.

The V call is TRBV6-1, the J call TRBJ1-1; D is undetermined. This CDR3 is 15 amino acids long. Germline lookup yields CDR1 MNHNS and CDR2 SASEGT. V dropped 10 bases and J dropped 5 bases, with 23 bases sitting between them. The DNA for the CDR3 is TGTGCCATCACTGGAGTAAGTATAGACGCGACTGAAGCTTTCTTT. Translating it yields CAITGVSIDATEAFF.

J is TRBJ1-2 and V is TRBV6-5; 7 bases are shared with TRBD1. This CDR3 spans 15 amino acids. J gave up 5 bases and V 0 bases, and 6 bases lay outside the gene matches. Germline CDR1 reads MNHEY; CDR2 reads SVGAGI. The CDR3 DNA reads as TGTGCCAGCAGTTACTCATACAGGGGAATATATGGCTACACCTTC. Protein product: CASSYSYRGIYGYTF.

The J gene is TRBJ1-2, the V gene TRBV6-5; D perhaps matches TRBD1 (6 bases). Germline V gives CDR1 MNHEY, CDR2 SVGAGI. Trimming pared 10 bases from V and 2 bases from J, leaving 20 bases between. The CDR3 is made up of 15 amino acids. CDR3 in amino acids: CATTGRTAANYGYTF. The DNA of the CDR3 is TGTGCCACCACGGGGCGGACAGCGGCGAACTATGGCTACACCTTC.

The J gene is TRBJ2-5, the V gene TRBV12-5; the match to TRBD2 covers 9 bases. The V gene's germline CDR1 is LGHNT and CDR2 FRNRAP. This CDR3 contains 20 residues. After removal of 1 base from V and 1 base from J, the junction contained 16 bases not matched to a gene. CDR3 nucleotide sequence: TGTGCTAGTGGTTTGGGGTGGCGGGGGGGCCTTAGTACGGGCCAAGAGACCCAGTACTTC. Translated: CASGLGWRGGLSTGQETQYF.

The CDR3 here is CASSGQGLYNEQFF. CDR3 nucleotides: TGTGCCAGCTCCGGACAGGGTTTGTACAATGAGCAGTTCTTC. The V and J genes are TRBV18 and TRBJ2-1; 8 nucleotides agree with TRBD1. The ends lost 6 bases at V and 4 bases at J; junction bases unmatched: 5. This CDR3 is 14 amino acids long. Germline-derived CDR1 and CDR2 are KGHSH and LQKENI.

V and J are TRBV30 and TRBJ1-1, with 9 bases aligning to TRBD1. V shed 5 bases and J 2 bases; nucleotides not matched to a gene: 9. This CDR3 has 15 amino acids. The germline CDR1 and CDR2 sequences are GTSNPN and SVGIG (reference sequence). CDR3 protein: CAWLIWDRANTEAFF. The DNA for the CDR3 is TGTGCCTGGTTGATTTGGGACAGGGCCAACACTGAAGCTTTCTTT.

The chain combines TRBV7-2 with TRBJ2-1; 9 nucleotides line up with TRBD1. V lost 4 bases, J lost 2 bases, and 3 bases stayed unmatched. From germline, CDR1 is SGHTA and CDR2 FQGNSA. The CDR3 covers 15 residues. CDR3 bases: TGTGCCAGCAGCTCTGACAGGGGGACCTACAATGAGCAGTTCTTC. This gives the protein CASSSDRGTYNEQFF.

The V gene is TRBV7-9, the J gene TRBJ1-1; 7 bases fit TRBD1. V shed 0 bases, J shed 8 bases, and the junction held 9 bases outside the gene matches. The CDR3 spans 15 residues. CDR1 is SEHNR and CDR2 is FQNEAQ in the germline V gene (reference sequence). CDR3 nucleotide sequence: TGTGCCAGCAGCTTAGCCCGTGGAGGGGGCTACGAAGCTTTCTTT. Translating gives CASSLARGGGYEAFF.

The V and J genes are TRBV11-2 and TRBJ2-7, with 9 bases identical to TRBD1. The germline gives CDR1 SGHAT, CDR2 FQNNGV. CDR3 length equals 14 residues. With V trimmed by 4 bases and J by 4 bases, 5 bases remained unmatched. The CDR3 bases are TGTGCCAGCAGCTCAACAGGGGGCGAGTACGAGCAGTACTTC. Translation gives CASSSTGGEYEQYF.

The rearrangement uses TRBV9 and TRBJ1-6; 8 nucleotides match TRBD1. CDR3 size: 15 residues. Losses at the gene ends were 4 bases for V and 8 bases for J; bases not matched to a gene: 8. The germline V gene encodes CDR1 SGDLS and CDR2 YYNGEE. DNA of the CDR3: TGTGCCAGCAGCACCCAGACAGGGGCTGATTCACCCCTCCACTTT. Translating it yields CASSTQTGADSPLHF.

V and J are TRBV6-5 and TRBJ2-3; TRBD2 aligns across 12 bases. The V gene's germline CDR1 is MNHEY and CDR2 SVGAGI. The junction had 1 base not matched to a gene; V was cut back by 6 bases and J by 3 bases. The CDR3 has 14 residues. The CDR3: CASRLAGGTDTQYF. In DNA form, the CDR3 reads TGTGCCAGCAGGCTAGCGGGGGGGACAGATACGCAGTATTTT.

The chain couples TRBV7-2 to TRBJ1-1, with 7 bases matching TRBD1. The CDR3 extends over 12 amino acids. Germline V CDR1 and CDR2: SGHTA, FQGNSA. The V gene end was trimmed by 5 bases and the J gene end by 10 bases; junction bases not matched to a gene: 7. The CDR3 coding sequence is TGTGCCAGCAGCCTACGACAGGGCCGAGCTTTCTTT. This translates into CASSLRQGRAFF.

This clone occurred once. The same CDR3 can be traced to other DNA sequences in this sample. The gene calls are TRBV28 and TRBJ1-2; no clear D gene. Trimming removed 4 bases from V and 5 bases from J, with 8 bases in between. Germline CDR1 is MDHEN and CDR2 is SYDVKM. This CDR3 has 12 residues. The CDR3 nucleotides read TGTGCCAGCAGTTCCCAAAATTATGGCTACACCTTC. It is translated as CASSSQNYGYTF.

This chain links TRBV7-2 with TRBJ1-2; weak D call: TRBD1 (6 bases). V lost 5 bases and J lost 7, with 20 bases in between. The CDR3 is 15 residues long. CDR1 and CDR2 (germline): SGHTA, FQGNSA. CDR3 DNA sequence: TGTGCCAGCAGCCCTGGGGGGGGGCTCTCGGGTGGCTACACCTTC. It translates to CASSPGGGLSGGYTF.

The V call is TRBV11-1, the J call TRBJ1-2; TRBD1 might be the D (6 bases). The V end was cut by 2 bases, the J end by 3 bases, with 10 bases between. The CDR3 consists of 14 residues. Germline V gene lookup returns CDR1 SGHAT and CDR2 FQDESV (reference sequence). The CDR3 loop reads CASSLRGGDYGYTF. As DNA, the CDR3 is TGTGCCAGCAGCTTAAGAGGGGGAGACTATGGCTACACCTTC.

The rearrangement links TRBV7-8 to TRBJ2-7, with 7 bases aligning to TRBD1. The junction had 13 bases not matched to a gene; V was cut back by 7 bases and J by 7 bases. The CDR3 sequence is 14 residues long. CDR1 is SGHVS and CDR2 is FQNEAQ in the germline V gene. The CDR3 DNA follows: TGTGCCAGCACCAAAGAGTGGACAGGCTTTGAGCAGTACTTC. This sequence encodes CASTKEWTGFEQYF.

The chain recombines TRBV5-1 with TRBJ1-2; 10 bases are a match to TRBD1. V lost 7 bases, J lost 6 bases, and 12 bases stayed unmatched. CDR3 length: 15 residues. CDR1 SGHRS and CDR2 YFSETQ come from the germline V gene. CDR3 in amino acids: CASSLSRDRGNGYTF. In DNA form, the CDR3 reads TGCGCCAGCTCCCTATCCCGGGACAGGGGTAATGGCTACACCTTC.

This clone was seen once. The rearrangement uses TRBV6-6 and TRBJ1-2, with a possible D match to TRBD1 (5 bases). This CDR3 is built from 14 residues. V was clipped by 0 bases and J by 5 bases, with 10 bases between them. Looked up from germline, CDR1 is MNHNY and CDR2 is SVGAGI (reference sequence). CDR3 in amino acids: CASSYSQEGYGYTF. CDR3 bases: TGTGCCAGCAGTTACTCCCAGGAGGGGTATGGCTACACCTTC.

The chain uses TRBV12-5 and TRBJ2-1; 10 positions match TRBD1. The CDR3 runs to 14 residues. Per germline, CDR1 LGHNT and CDR2 FRNRAP. V shed 5 bases, J shed 7 bases, and the junction held 5 bases outside the gene matches. The chain's CDR3 is CASGPGQGLNEQFF. The CDR3 bases are TGTGCTAGTGGTCCGGGACAGGGGCTAAATGAGCAGTTCTTC.

This clone was seen only once. At one end, the junction sequence differs from germline, possibly due to a read error. This chain joins TRBV4-3 and TRBJ1-2; possibly TRBD1 for D (5 bases). The CDR3 runs to 15 residues. Germline assignment: CDR1 LGHNA and CDR2 YSLEER. The chain's CDR3 is CASGQDGGVREGYTF. The CDR3, as DNA: TGCGCCAGCGGCCAAGATGGGGGGGTCAGGGAGGGCTACACCTTC.

This clone is a singleton in its sample. The chain employs TRBV30 and TRBJ1-4, with D possibly being TRBD1 (6 bases). From germline, CDR1 is GTSNPN and CDR2 SVGIG (reference sequence). The CDR3 is 14 amino acids. Trimming left V 3 bases short and J 4 bases short, with 12 bases between. The CDR3 bases are TGTGCCTGGAGCCCGACAGGTTTTAATGAAAAACTGTTTTTT. It translates to CAWSPTGFNEKLFF. The whole variable domain, remainder taken from reference TRBV30 and TRBJ1-4, is SQTIHQWPATLVQPVGSPLSLECTVEGTSNPNLYWYRQAAGRGLQLLFYSVGIGQISSEVPQNLSASRPQDRQFILSSKKLLLSDSGFYLCAWSPTGFNEKLFFGSGTQLSVL.

The V call is TRBV28, the J call TRBJ1-2, with D possibly TRBD1 on 6 matching bases. The CDR3 runs to 13 residues. V was cut by 3 bases and J by 8 bases, with 13 bases left in between. CDR1 MDHEN and CDR2 SYDVKM come from the germline V gene. CDR3 nucleotides: TGTGCCAGCAGTTTTTCGACAGGTACCGGCTACACCTTC. It yields the protein CASSFSTGTGYTF.

This clone was counted a single time. The chain combines TRBV5-6 with TRBJ2-5; tentative D call: TRBD2 (5 bases). Germline CDR1 reads SGHDT; CDR2 reads YYEEEE. CDR3 length equals 15 residues. Trimming removed 5 bases from V and 4 bases from J, with 18 bases in between. The CDR3 DNA reads TGTGCCAGCAGTGGCGGGCCTCCCCCCCGAGAGACCCAGTACTTC. Translating gives CASSGGPPPRETQYF.

V usage is TRBV7-8 and J usage is TRBJ1-5; D gene unclear. Germline CDR1 reads SGHVS; CDR2 reads FQNEAQ. There are 16 residues in the CDR3. Trimming shortened V by 0 bases and J by 0 bases, and 9 bases separated the two germline ends. The CDR3 nucleotides read TGTGCCAGCAGCTTAGCCAGGCTCTATAGCAATCAGCCCCAGCATTTT. Translating gives CASSLARLYSNQPQHF.

CDR3 sequence: CSVDSEAFF. Here the CDR3 DNA reads TGCAGCGTCGACAGCGAAGCTTTCTTT. J is TRBJ1-1 and V is TRBV29-1, with a tentative D call TRBD1 (5 bases). V was pared by 6 bases and J by 8 bases, with 7 bases between. The length of the CDR3 is 9 residues. Looked up from germline, CDR1 is SQVTM and CDR2 is ANQGSEA.

The chain joins TRBV6-6 to TRBJ2-7; 7 nucleotides align to TRBD1. This CDR3 has 12 residues. Germline V lookup: CDR1 MNHNY, CDR2 SVGAGI (reference sequence). The V gene end was trimmed by 6 bases and the J gene end by 4 bases; junction bases not matched to a gene: 3. The CDR3 protein is CASRGGQYEQYF. For the CDR3, the DNA is TGTGCCAGCAGAGGGGGACAGTACGAGCAGTACTTC.

The chain employs TRBV4-2 and TRBJ2-7, with TRBD1 identical over 9 bases. Trimming cost V 3 bases and J 3 bases; bases outside gene matches: 9. Germline-derived CDR1 and CDR2 are LGHNA and YNFKEQ. The CDR3 contains 16 residues. CDR3 loop: CASSQGDGTGHYEQYF. The DNA of the CDR3 is TGTGCCAGCAGCCAGGGCGACGGGACAGGGCACTACGAGCAGTACTTC.